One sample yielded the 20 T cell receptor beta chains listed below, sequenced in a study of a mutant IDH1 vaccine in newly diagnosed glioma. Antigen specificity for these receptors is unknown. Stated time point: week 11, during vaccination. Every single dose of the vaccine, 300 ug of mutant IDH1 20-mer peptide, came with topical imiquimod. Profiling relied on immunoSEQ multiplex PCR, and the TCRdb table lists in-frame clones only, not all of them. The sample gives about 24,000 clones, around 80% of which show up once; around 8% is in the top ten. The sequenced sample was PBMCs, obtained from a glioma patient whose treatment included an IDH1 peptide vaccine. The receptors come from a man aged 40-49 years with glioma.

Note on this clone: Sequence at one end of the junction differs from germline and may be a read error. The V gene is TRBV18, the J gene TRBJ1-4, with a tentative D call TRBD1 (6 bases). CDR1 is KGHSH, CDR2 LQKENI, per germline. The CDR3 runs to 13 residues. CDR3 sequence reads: CASSGGAKEKLFF. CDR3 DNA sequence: TGTGCCAGCTCAGGGGGCGCTAAGGAAAAACTGTTTTTT.

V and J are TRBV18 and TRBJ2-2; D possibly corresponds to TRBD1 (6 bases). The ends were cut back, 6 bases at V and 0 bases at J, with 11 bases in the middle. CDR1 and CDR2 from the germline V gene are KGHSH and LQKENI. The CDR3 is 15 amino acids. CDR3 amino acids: CASSLGQANTGELFF. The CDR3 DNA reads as TGTGCCAGCTCGCTGGGACAAGCGAACACCGGGGAGCTGTTTTTT.

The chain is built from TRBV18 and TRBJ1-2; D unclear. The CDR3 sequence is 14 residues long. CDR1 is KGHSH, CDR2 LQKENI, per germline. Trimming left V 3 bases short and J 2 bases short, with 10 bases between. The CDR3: CASSPEVSNYGYTF. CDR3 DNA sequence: TGTGCCAGCTCACCGGAGGTTTCCAACTATGGCTACACCTTC.

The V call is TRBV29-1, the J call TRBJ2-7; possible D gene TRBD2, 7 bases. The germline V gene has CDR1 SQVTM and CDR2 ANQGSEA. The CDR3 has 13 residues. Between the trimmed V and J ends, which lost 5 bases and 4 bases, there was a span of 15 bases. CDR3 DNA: TGCAGCGTTCTGGGGGGGGCTGGGTACGAGCAGTACTTC. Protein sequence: CSVLGGAGYEQYF.

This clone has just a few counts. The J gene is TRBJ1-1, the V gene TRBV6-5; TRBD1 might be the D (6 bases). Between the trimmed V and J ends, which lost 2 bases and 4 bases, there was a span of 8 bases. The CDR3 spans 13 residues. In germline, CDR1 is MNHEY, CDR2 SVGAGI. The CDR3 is CASSYQGRTEAFF. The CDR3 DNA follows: TGTGCCAGCAGTTACCAGGGGCGCACTGAAGCTTTCTTT.

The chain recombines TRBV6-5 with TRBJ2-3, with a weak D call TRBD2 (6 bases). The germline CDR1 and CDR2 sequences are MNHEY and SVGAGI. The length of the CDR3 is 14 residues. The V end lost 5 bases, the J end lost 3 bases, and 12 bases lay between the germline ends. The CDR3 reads CASSTERGTDTQYF. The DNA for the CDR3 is TGTGCCAGCAGTACTGAACGGGGGACAGATACGCAGTATTTT.

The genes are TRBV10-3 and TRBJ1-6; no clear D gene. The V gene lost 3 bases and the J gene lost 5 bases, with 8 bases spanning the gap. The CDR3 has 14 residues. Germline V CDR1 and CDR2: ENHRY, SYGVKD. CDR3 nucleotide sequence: TGTGCCATCAGTGAAGGCCCCCATAATTCACCCCTCCACTTT. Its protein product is CAISEGPHNSPLHF.

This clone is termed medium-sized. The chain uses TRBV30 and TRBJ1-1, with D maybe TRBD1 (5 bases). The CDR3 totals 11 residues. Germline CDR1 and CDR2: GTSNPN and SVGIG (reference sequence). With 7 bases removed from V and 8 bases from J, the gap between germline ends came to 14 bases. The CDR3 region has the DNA TGTGCCTCTAGAGAGCAGGGAGAAGCTTTCTTT. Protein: CASREQGEAFF.

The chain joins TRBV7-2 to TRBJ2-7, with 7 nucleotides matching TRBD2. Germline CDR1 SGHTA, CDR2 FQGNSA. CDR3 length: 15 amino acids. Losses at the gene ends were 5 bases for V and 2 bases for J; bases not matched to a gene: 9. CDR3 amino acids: CASSPAAGSAYEQYV. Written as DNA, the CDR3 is TGTGCCAGCAGCCCCGCAGCGGGGAGCGCCTACGAGCAGTACGTC.

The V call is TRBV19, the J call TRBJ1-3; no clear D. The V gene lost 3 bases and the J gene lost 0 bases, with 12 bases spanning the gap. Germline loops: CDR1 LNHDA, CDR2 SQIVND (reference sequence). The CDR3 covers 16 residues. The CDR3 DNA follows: TGTGCCAGTAGTATGATCAGGCAATTCTCTGGAAACACCATATATTTT. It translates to CASSMIRQFSGNTIYF.

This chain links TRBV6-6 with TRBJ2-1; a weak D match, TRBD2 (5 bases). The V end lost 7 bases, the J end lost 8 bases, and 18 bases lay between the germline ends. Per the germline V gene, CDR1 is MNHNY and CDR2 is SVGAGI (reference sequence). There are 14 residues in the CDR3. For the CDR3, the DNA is TGTGCCAGCATCCGTGGGAGTGGTCGGGATGAGCAGTTCTTC. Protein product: CASIRGSGRDEQFF.

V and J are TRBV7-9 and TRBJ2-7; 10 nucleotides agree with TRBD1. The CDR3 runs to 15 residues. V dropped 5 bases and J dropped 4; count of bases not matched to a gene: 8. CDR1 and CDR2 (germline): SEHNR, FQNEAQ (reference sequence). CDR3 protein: CASSPRQGARYEQYF. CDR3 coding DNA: TGTGCCAGCAGCCCCAGACAGGGGGCGCGGTACGAGCAGTACTTC.

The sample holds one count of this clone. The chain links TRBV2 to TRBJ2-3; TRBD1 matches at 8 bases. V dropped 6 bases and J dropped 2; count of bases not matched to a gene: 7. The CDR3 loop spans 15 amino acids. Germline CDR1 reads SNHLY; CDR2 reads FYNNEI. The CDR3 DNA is TGTGCCAGCAGCGGTTCAGGGGGCCCCACAGATACGCAGTATTTT. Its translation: CASSGSGGPTDTQYF.

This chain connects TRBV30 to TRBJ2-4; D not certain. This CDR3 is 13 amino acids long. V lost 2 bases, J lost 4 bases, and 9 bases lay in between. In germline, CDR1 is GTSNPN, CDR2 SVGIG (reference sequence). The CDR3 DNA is TGTGCCTGGAGTATGGACGGTAAAAACATTCAGTACTTC. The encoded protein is CAWSMDGKNIQYF.

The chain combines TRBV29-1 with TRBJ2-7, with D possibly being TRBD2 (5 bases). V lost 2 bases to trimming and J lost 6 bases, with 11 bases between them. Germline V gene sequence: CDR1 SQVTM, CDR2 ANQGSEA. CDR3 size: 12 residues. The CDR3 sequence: CSVERLAGEQYF. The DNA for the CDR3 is TGCAGCGTTGAACGGCTAGCAGGCGAGCAGTACTTC.

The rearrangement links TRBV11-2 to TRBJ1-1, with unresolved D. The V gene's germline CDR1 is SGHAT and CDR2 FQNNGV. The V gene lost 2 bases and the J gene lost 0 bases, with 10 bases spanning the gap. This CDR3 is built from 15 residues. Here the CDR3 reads CASSLLNQMNTEAFF. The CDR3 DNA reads TGTGCCAGCAGCTTATTAAATCAGATGAACACTGAAGCTTTCTTT. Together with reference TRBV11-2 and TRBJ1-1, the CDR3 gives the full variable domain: EAGVAQSPRYKIIEKRQSVAFWCNPISGHATLYWYQQILGQGPKLLIQFQNNGVVDDSQLPKDRFSAERLKGVDSTLKIQPAKLEDSAVYLCASSLLNQMNTEAFFGQGTRLTVV.

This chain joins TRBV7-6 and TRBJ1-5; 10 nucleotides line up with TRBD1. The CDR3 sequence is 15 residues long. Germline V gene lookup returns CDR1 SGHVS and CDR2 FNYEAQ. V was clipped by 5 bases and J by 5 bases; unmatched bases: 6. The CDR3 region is CASSRGQGVHQPQHF. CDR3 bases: TGTGCCAGCAGCCGAGGACAGGGGGTTCATCAGCCCCAGCATTTT.

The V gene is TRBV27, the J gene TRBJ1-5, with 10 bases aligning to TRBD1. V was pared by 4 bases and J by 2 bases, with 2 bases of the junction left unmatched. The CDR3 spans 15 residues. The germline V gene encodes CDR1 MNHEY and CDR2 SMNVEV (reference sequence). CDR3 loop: CASSWTGGGNQPQHF. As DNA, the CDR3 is TGTGCCAGCAGTTGGACAGGGGGAGGCAATCAGCCCCAGCATTTT.

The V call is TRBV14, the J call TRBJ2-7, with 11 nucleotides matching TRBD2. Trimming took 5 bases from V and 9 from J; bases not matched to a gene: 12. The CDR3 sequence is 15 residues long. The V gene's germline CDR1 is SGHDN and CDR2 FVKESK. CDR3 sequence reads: CASSAGTSGSTWQYV. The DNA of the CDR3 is TGTGCCAGCAGCGCCGGGACTAGCGGATCTACGTGGCAGTACGTC.

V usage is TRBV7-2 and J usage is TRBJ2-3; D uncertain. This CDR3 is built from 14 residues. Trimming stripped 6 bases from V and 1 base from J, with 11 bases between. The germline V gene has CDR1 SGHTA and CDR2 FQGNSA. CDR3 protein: CASSPDQGTDTQYF. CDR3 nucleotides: TGTGCCAGCAGTCCTGACCAGGGCACAGATACGCAGTATTTT.